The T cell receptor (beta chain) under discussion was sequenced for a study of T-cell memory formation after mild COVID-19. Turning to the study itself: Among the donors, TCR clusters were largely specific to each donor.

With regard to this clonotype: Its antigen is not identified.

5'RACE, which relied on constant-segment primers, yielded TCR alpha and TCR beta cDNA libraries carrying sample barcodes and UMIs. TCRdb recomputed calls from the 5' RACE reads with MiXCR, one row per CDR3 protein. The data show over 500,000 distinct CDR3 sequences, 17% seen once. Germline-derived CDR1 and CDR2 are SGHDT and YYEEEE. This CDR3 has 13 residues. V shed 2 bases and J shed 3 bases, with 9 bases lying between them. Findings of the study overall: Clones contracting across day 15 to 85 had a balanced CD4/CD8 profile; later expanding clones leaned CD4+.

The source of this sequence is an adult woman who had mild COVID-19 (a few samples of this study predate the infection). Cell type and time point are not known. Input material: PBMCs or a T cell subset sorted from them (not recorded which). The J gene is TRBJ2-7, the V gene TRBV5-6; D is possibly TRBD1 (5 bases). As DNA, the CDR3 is TGTGCCAGCAGCTTTAACAGGTTCTACGAGCAGTACTTC. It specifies CASSFNRFYEQYF. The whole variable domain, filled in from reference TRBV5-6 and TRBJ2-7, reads DAGVTQSPTHLIKTRGQQVTLRCSPKSGHDTVSWYQQALGQGPQFIFQYYEEEERQRGNFPDRFSGHQFPNYSSELNVNALLLGDSALYLCASSFNRFYEQYFGPGTRLTVT.